This TCR beta chain was profiled in a study of shared clonotypes between healthy human individuals (TCRdb year 2020). Regarding the study in general: The cohort comprised two women and a few men aged 18 to 49 years. Each donor's leukapheresis produced roughly between about 0.9 and 9.5 billion PBMCs. To increase sequencing depth and limit assay-specific biases, different laboratories used diverse techniques to prepare libraries and sequence TCR repertoires. Blood TCR repertoires of several healthy adults were deeply sequenced to estimate repertoire size and the extent of clonotype sharing between individuals.

Using the deep immunoSEQ assay, multiplex PCR amplified TCR CDR3 regions from genomic DNA. Genomic DNA extracted from each cell subset was distributed evenly over all wells of several immunoSEQ 96-well plates, and each plate served as one replicate. For unsorted PBMC, about 0.3 ug genomic DNA, equal to about 30,000 T cell genomes, was loaded into each replicate PCR. Ten immunoSEQ deep assay plates were used to sequence the unsorted PBMC genomic DNA. Purified libraries were quantified with a Qubit 3.0 fluorometer, sized on a Bioanalyzer 2100, and re-quantified with the KAPA Library Quantification kit. Every immunoSEQ 96-well plate was sequenced on a separate single-read 150-cycle Illumina NextSeq 550 flow cell. Per the authors' processing: Because only junctional sequences without quality scores were contained in the immunoSEQ output, filtering matching that applied to full-length reads could not be performed. Sequences were annotated with PyIR, a Python wrapper for IgBLAST v1.9, and V/J genes and CDR3 were assigned using IMGT germline references. Any read was removed if the V/J assignment was weak (E-value above 1e-6), the CDR3 was missing, or the read contained stop codons, out-of-frame junctions, or ambiguous translated residues. V3J clonotypes were defined by identical inferred V gene, J gene, and CDR3 amino acid sequence. The percentage overlap between two repertoires was calculated by dividing the number of shared unique clonotypes by the size of the smaller repertoire. Richness of each repertoire was evaluated using RTK rarefaction, the Chao1 estimator, and Recon v2.1 estimates of unobserved clonotypes. TCRdb took over this immuneACCESS table, retaining in-frame rearrangements with V and J assigned. Such tables are incomplete; in checked studies, under half of the missing clones stem from an unresolved V gene, and the remainder is unexplained. The DNA was the basis for D and trimming; V, J and clone size are from that table. Across this sample there are more than 400,000 clones, with roughly 80% seen only once. The biggest ten clones account for 12% of the sample.

This clone was seen once. The antigen it binds to is not known. Base quality data are lacking; no much larger clone is found one base away. Within the sample, other DNA sequences also encode this same CDR3. Results and caveats for the whole study, not just this receptor: Pairwise subsampling indicated that sequencing depth was expected to affect the degree of clonotype sharing among donors. The genetic and exposure-history diversity represented was limited by the small number of donors. Sampling was restricted to blood, and TCR repertoires in tissues likely differ from the TCR repertoires found in blood.

The donors were healthy, HIV-negative adults who had no recently reported acute infections or vaccinations. Only Caucasian adults living in Nashville, Tennessee, USA were represented among the donors. In the unsorted samples, 85 million to 100 million PBMCs were counted, and genomic DNA was extracted using the QIAamp DNA Blood Mini kit. Blood was obtained by leukapheresis, after which PBMCs were separated by Ficoll-Histopaque density gradient centrifugation and cryopreserved in liquid nitrogen vapor phase. The cysteine opens and the phenylalanine closes a CDR3 of 13 amino acids. Just the 39-base CDR3 DNA is kept, in frame starting at base 1. The germline V gene (reference sequence) sets CDR1 to LNHNV and CDR2 to YYDKDF. Deletion took 0 bases off V and 6 bases off J, with a span of 8 bases between the germline ends.

The sequence derives from a woman in her thirties or forties in good health. Some clones in this sample may be carry-over from other donors' samples. The sequencing sample was made of PBMCs. Here the chain combines TRBV15 and TRBJ1-1; a weak D assignment points to TRBD1 (5 bases agree). The CDR3 sequence is CATSRDLGAEAFF. At the DNA level, the sequence is TGTGCCACCAGCAGAGATTTAGGGGCTGAAGCTTTCTTT.